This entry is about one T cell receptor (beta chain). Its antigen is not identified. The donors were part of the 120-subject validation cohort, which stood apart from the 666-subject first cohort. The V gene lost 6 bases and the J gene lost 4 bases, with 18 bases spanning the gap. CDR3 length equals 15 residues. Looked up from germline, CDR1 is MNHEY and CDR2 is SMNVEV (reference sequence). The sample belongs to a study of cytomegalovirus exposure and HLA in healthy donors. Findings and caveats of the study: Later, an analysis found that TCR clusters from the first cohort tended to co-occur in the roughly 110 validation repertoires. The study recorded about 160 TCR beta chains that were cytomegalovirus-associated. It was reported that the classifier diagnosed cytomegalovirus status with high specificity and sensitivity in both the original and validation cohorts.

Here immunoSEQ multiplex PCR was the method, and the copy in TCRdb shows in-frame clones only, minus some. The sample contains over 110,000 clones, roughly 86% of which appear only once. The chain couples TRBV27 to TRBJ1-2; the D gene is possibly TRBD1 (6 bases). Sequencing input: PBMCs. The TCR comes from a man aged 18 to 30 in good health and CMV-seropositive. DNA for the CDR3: TGTGCCAGCAGGGAATTCGGGGACACCTTCTATGGCTACACCTTC. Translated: CASREFGDTFYGYTF.